This is a list of T cell receptor beta chains from one sample in a study of cytomegalovirus exposure and HLA in healthy donors. Sequencing used immunoSEQ multiplex PCR; TCRdb keeps in-frame clones, though not all of them. Of under 200,000 clones in the sample, over 80% were seen once. The sample was PBMCs. All receptors derive from a human donor in good health. CDR3s include the opening cysteine and the closing phenylalanine or tryptophan.

v_gene: TRBV19; len: 12; j_gene: TRBJ2-3; CDR3aa: CSVLAGRDTQYF
v_gene: TRBV13; len: 13; j_gene: TRBJ1-2; CDR3aa: CASSLTANYGYTF
v_gene: TRBV5-1; len: 15; j_gene: TRBJ2-3; CDR3aa: CASSLVVAPTDTQYF
v_gene: TRBV7-8; len: 11; j_gene: TRBJ2-2; CDR3aa: CASSQEAELFF
v_gene: TRBV7-3; len: 16; j_gene: TRBJ2-1; CDR3aa: CASSPQGASLYNEQFF
v_gene: TRBV27; len: 13; j_gene: TRBJ1-3; CDR3aa: CASSSGRGNTIYF
v_gene: TRBV19; len: 13; j_gene: TRBJ1-1; CDR3aa: CASSLQLNTEAFF
v_gene: TRBV7-8; len: 16; j_gene: TRBJ2-3; CDR3aa: CASSPIPHGSTDTQYF
v_gene: TRBV25-1; len: 14; j_gene: TRBJ1-2; CDR3aa: CASSPSDRFYGYTF
v_gene: TRBV7-8; len: 16; j_gene: TRBJ2-3; CDR3aa: CASSFMMRGPTDTQYF
v_gene: TRBV5-1; len: 16; j_gene: TRBJ2-7; CDR3aa: CASSLRLAGGLREQYF
v_gene: TRBV6-5; len: 13; j_gene: TRBJ1-2; CDR3aa: CASGRTLHYGYTF
v_gene: TRBV19; len: 16; j_gene: TRBJ1-5; CDR3aa: CASSIDQRYRNQPQHF
v_gene: TRBV7-8; len: 16; j_gene: TRBJ2-3; CDR3aa: CASSYTAGARTDTQYF
v_gene: TRBV7-8; len: 15; j_gene: TRBJ2-2; CDR3aa: CASNNQGGLFGELFF
v_gene: TRBV13; len: 16; j_gene: TRBJ2-3; CDR3aa: CASSPRGSTNTDTQYF
v_gene: TRBV7-9; len: 13; j_gene: TRBJ2-7; CDR3aa: CASSSRVVNEQYF
v_gene: TRBV5-6; len: 15; j_gene: TRBJ1-1; CDR3aa: CASSLGGVDNPEAFF
v_gene: TRBV5-6; len: 11; j_gene: TRBJ2-7; CDR3aa: CASSSYYEQYF
v_gene: TRBV6-5; len: 16; j_gene: TRBJ1-6; CDR3aa: CASSYSIGTANSPLHF
v_gene: TRBV5-1; len: 17; j_gene: TRBJ1-6; CDR3aa: CASSLGRGDFGNSPLHF
v_gene: TRBV7-9; len: 12; j_gene: TRBJ2-7; CDR3aa: CASGTGNYEQYF
v_gene: TRBV5-1; len: 15; j_gene: TRBJ1-5; CDR3aa: CASRRQPNSNQPQHF
v_gene: TRBV5-1; len: 14; j_gene: TRBJ2-1; CDR3aa: CASSFPGQYNEQFF
v_gene: TRBV4-1; len: 17; j_gene: TRBJ2-7; CDR3aa: CASSQDLGLAEAYEQYF
v_gene: TRBV7-2; len: 14; j_gene: TRBJ1-4; CDR3aa: CASSLGELNEKLFF
v_gene: TRBV7-4; len: 14; j_gene: TRBJ1-2; CDR3aa: CASSWRTASIGGTF
v_gene: TRBV29-1; len: 18; j_gene: TRBJ2-3; CDR3aa: CSVEDTSGGYQSTDTQYF
v_gene: TRBV4-3; len: 15; j_gene: TRBJ2-6; CDR3aa: CASSHQDSGANVLTF
v_gene: TRBV7-2; len: 16; j_gene: TRBJ2-3; CDR3aa: CASSFGSSGGTDTQYF
v_gene: TRBV4-1; len: 14; j_gene: TRBJ2-4; CDR3aa: CASSQDGGLDIQYF